This T cell receptor beta chain is from a study of cytomegalovirus exposure and HLA in healthy donors. Overall study findings and caveats: In a later analysis, productive TCRs from donors in an Asian-associated ancestry cluster reportedly carried fewer N-insertions than the cohort mean.

The PCR used 60 Vbeta and 13 Jbeta primers. The protocol was immunoSEQ multiplex PCR, while the TCRdb copy is restricted to in-frame clones and leaves out a portion. Among 150,000 to 200,000 clones listed, approximately 88% were seen once. CDR1 and CDR2 from the germline V gene are SGDLS and YYNGEE. The CDR3 runs to 12 residues. V was trimmed by 3 bases and J by 7 bases, leaving 10 bases between them. As concerns this clone: The antigen is unknown.

J is TRBJ2-5 and V is TRBV9; a weak D match, TRBD2 (6 bases). This TCR was sampled from a man younger than 40 in good health and CMV-seronegative. Input material: PBMCs. The CDR3 sequence is CASSAGRGTQYF. The CDR3, as DNA: TGTGCCAGCAGCGCTGGGCGGGGGACCCAGTACTTC.